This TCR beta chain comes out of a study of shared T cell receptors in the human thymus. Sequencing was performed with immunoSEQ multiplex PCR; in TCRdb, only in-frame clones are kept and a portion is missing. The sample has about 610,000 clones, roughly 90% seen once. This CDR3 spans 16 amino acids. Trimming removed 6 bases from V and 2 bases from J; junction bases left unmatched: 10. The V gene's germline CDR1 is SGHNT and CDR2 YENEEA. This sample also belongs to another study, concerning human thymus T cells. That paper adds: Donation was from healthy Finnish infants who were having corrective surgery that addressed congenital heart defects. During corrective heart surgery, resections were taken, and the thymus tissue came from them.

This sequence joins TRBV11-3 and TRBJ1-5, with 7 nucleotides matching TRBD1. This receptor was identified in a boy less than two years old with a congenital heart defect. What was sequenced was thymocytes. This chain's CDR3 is CASRSTGTVGNQPQHF. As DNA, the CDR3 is TGTGCCAGCAGATCTACCGGGACAGTGGGCAATCAGCCCCAGCATTTT. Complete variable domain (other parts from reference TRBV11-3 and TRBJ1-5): EAGVVQSPRYKIIEKKQPVAFWCNPISGHNTLYWYLQNLGQGPELLIRYENEEAVDDSQLPKDRFSAERLKGVDSTLKIQPAELGDSAVYLCASRSTGTVGNQPQHFGDGTRLSIL.